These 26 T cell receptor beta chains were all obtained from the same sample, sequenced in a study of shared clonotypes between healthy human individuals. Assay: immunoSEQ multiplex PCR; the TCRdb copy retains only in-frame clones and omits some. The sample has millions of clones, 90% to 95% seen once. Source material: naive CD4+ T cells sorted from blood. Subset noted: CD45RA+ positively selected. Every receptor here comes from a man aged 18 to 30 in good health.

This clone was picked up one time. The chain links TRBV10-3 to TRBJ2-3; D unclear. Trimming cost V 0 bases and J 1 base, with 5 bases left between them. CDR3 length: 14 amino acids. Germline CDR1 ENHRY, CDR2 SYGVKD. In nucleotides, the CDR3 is TGTGCCATCAGTGAGTCTTCTGGCACAGATACGCAGTATTTT. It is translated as CAISESSGTDTQYF.

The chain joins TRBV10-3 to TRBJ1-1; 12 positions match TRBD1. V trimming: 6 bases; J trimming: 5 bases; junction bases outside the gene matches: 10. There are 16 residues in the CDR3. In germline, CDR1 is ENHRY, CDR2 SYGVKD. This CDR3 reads CAIRELGQGAWTEAFF. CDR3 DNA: TGTGCCATCAGGGAGCTGGGACAGGGGGCATGGACTGAAGCTTTCTTT.

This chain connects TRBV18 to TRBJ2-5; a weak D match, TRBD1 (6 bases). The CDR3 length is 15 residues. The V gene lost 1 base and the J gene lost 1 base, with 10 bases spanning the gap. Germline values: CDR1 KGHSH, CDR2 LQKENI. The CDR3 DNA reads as TGTGCCAGCTCACCACAAAACAGGGTCCAAGAGACCCAGTACTTC. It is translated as CASSPQNRVQETQYF.

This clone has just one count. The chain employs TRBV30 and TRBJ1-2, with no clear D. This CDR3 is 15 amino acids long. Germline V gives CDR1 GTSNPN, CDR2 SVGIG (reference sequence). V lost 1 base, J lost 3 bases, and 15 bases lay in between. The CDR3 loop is CAWSARTLIDYGYTF. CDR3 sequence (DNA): TGTGCCTGGAGTGCCCGGACCCTAATAGACTATGGCTACACCTTC.

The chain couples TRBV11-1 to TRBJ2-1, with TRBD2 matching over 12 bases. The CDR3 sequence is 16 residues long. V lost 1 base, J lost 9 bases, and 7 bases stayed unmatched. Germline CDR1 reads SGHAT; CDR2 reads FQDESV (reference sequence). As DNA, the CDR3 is TGTGCCAGCAGCTTAGGGACTAGCGGGGCCCGGGGTGAGCAGTTCTTC. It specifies CASSLGTSGARGEQFF.

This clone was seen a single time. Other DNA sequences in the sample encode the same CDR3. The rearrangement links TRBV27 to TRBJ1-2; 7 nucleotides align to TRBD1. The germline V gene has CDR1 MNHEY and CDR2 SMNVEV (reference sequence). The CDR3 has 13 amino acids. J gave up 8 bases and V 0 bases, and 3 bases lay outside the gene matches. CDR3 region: CASSLSRGYGYTF. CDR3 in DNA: TGTGCCAGCAGTTTATCCAGGGGGTACGGCTACACCTTC.

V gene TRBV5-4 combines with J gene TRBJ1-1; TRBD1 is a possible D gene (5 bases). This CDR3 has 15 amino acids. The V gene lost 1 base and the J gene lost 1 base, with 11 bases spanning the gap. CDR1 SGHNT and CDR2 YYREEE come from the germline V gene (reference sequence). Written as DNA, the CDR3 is TGTGCCAGCAGCTTGTCAGGGTTCGGGAACACTGAAGCTTTCTTT. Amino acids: CASSLSGFGNTEAFF.

This chain's CDR3 is CASSQRVGWTYEQYF. CDR3 DNA: TGTGCCAGCTCACAGCGGGTTGGGTGGACATACGAGCAGTACTTC. The V and J genes are TRBV18 and TRBJ2-7; D perhaps matches TRBD2 (6 bases). Germline CDR1 KGHSH, CDR2 LQKENI. The CDR3 runs 15 residues. The ends were cut back, 4 bases at V and 4 bases at J, with 17 bases in the middle.

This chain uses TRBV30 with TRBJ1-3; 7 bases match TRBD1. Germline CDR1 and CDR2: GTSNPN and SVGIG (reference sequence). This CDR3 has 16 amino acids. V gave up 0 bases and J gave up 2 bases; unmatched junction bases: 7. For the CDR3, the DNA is TGTGCCTGGAGTGTCATTTCAGGACAGGCTGGAAACACCATATATTTT. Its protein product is CAWSVISGQAGNTIYF.

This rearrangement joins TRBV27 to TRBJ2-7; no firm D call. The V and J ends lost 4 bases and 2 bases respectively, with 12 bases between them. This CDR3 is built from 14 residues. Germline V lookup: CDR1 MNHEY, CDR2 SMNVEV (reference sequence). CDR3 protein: CASSSGRTPYEQYF. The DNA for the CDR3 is TGTGCCAGCAGTTCAGGACGGACGCCCTACGAGCAGTACTTC.

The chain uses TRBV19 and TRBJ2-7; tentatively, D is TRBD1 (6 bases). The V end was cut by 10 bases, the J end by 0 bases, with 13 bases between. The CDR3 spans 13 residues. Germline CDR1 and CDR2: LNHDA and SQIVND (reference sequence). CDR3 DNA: TGTGCCACCCGGGACATTAACTCCTACGAGCAGTACTTC. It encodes CATRDINSYEQYF. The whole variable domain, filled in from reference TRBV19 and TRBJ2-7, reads DGGITQSPKYLFRKEGQNVTLSCEQNLNHDAMYWYRQDPGQGLRLIYYSQIVNDFQKGDIAEGYSVSREKKESFPLTVTSAQKNPTAFYLCATRDINSYEQYFGPGTRLTVT.

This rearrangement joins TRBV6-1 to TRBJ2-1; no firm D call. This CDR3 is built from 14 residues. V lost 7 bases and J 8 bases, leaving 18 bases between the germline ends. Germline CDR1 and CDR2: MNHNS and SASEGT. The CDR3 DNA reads TGTGCCAGCACAGTCACTCTCCCCTCGTATGAGCAGTTCTTC. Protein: CASTVTLPSYEQFF.

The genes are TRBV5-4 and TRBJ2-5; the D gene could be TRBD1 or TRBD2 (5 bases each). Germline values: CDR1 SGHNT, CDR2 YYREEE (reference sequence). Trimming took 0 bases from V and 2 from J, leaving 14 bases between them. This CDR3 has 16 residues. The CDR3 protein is CASSLDRGSTQETQYF. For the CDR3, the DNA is TGTGCCAGCAGCTTGGATCGGGGCTCCACTCAAGAGACCCAGTACTTC.

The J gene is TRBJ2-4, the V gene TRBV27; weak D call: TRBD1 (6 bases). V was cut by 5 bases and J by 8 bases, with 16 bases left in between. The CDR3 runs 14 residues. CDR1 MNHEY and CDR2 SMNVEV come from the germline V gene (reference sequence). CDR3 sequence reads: CASSKLQGTDIQYF. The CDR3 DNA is TGTGCCAGCAGTAAACTACAGGGTACGGACATTCAGTACTTC.

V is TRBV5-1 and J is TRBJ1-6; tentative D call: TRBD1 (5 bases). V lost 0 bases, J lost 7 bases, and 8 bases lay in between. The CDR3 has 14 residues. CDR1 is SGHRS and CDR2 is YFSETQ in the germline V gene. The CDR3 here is CASSLGTSNSPLHF. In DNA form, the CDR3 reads TGCGCCAGCAGCTTGGGGACAAGCAATTCACCCCTCCACTTT.

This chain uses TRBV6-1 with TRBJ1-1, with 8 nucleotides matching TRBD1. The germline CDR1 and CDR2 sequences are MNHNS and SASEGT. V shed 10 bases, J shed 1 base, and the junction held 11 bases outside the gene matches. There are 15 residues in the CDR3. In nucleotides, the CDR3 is TGTGCCACTCAGTCAGGGGGCTCCCGGAACACTGAAGCTTTCTTT. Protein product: CATQSGGSRNTEAFF.

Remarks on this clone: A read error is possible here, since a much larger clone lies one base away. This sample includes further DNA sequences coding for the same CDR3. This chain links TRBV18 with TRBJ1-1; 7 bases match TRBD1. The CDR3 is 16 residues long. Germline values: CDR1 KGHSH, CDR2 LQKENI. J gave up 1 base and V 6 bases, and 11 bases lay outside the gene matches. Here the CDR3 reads CASSSLRQGGNTEAFF. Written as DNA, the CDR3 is TGTGCCAGCTCTTCGCTACGACAGGGTGGGAACACTGAAGCTTTCTTT.

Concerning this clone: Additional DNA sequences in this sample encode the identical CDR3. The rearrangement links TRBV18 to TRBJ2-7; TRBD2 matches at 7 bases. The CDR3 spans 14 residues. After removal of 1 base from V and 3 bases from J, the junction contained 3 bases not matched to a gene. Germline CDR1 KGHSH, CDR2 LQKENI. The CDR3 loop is CASSPQAGSYEQYF. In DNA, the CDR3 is TGTGCCAGCTCACCACAAGCGGGAAGCTACGAGCAGTACTTC.

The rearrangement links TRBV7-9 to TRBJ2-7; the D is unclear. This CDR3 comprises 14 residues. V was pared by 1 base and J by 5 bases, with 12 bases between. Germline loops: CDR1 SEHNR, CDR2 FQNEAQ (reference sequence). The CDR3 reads CASSLGASFDEQYF. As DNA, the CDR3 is TGTGCCAGCAGCTTAGGAGCCAGTTTCGACGAGCAGTACTTC.

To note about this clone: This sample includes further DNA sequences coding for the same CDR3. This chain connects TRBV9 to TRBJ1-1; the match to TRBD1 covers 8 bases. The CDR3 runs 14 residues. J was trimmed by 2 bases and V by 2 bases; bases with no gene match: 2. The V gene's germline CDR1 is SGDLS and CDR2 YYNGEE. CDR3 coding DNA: TGTGCCAGCAGCGTCGGACAGGGAAACACTGAAGCTTTCTTT. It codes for CASSVGQGNTEAFF.

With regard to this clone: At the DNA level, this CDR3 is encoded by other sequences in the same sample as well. The CDR3 region is CASSFTGVNEKLFF. The DNA for the CDR3 is TGCGCCAGCAGCTTCACAGGGGTGAATGAAAAACTGTTTTTT. This chain links TRBV5-1 with TRBJ1-4, with 7 nucleotides matching TRBD1. Germline lookup yields CDR1 SGHRS and CDR2 YFSETQ. CDR3 size: 14 residues. V lost 2 bases and J lost 5; bases outside the gene matches: 3.

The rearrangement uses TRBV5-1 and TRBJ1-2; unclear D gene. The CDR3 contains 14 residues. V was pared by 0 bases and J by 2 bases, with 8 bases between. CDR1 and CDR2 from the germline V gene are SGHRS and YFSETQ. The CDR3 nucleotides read TGCGCCAGCAGCTTGGTAGGGCAGAACTATGGCTACACCTTC. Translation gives CASSLVGQNYGYTF.

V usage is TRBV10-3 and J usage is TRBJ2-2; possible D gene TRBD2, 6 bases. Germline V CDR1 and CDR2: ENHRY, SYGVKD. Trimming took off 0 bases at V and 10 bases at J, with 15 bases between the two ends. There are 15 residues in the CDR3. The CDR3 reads CAISESGDSGSELFF. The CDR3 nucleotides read TGTGCCATCAGTGAGTCGGGGGACTCGGGGTCGGAGCTGTTTTTT.

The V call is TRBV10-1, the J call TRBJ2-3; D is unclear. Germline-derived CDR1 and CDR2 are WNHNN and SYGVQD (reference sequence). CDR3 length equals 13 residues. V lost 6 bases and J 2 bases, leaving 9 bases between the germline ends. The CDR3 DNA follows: TGCGCCAGCAGCAGAGAACCCACAGATACGCAGTATTTT. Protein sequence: CASSREPTDTQYF.

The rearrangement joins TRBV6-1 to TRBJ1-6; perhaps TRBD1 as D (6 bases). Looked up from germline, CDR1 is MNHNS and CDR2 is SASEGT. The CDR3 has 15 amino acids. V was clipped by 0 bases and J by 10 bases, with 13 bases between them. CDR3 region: CASSEAGGDRSPLHF. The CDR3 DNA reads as TGTGCCAGCAGTGAAGCAGGGGGTGATCGGTCACCCCTCCACTTT.

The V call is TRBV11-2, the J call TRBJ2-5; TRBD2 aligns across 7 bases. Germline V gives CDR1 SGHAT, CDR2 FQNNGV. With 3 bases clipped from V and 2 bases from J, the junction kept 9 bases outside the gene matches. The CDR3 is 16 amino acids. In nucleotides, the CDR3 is TGTGCCAGCAGCTTTCGACTAGCAGAAGTACAAGAGACCCAGTACTTC. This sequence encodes CASSFRLAEVQETQYF.